The source of this TCR beta chain is a study of cytomegalovirus exposure and HLA in healthy donors. As for the study in general: A prior study identified approximately 120 million unique TCR beta sequences from roughly 180 million T cells. Genotyping showed roughly 83% of 350 to 400 donors falling in the Caucasian-associated ancestry cluster. Notes on the study in general: One variant, a missense change in DCLRE1C, was linked in a later analysis to TCR beta V- and J-gene trimming. Highly shared variants forming one cluster were likely a sequencing artifact.

This clone occurred a few times. What it recognizes is unknown. The germline V and J ends were trimmed by 7 bases and 2 bases, with 14 bases remaining between them. Germline assignment: CDR1 MNHNS and CDR2 SASEGT. There are 14 residues in the CDR3. PCR amplification relied on 60 Vbeta primers (plus 13 Jbeta primers). Here immunoSEQ multiplex PCR was the method, and the copy in TCRdb shows in-frame clones only, minus some. Seen here are approximately 190,000 clones, 55% to 75% observed once, and the top ten hold 2% to 3%. The rearrangement uses TRBV6-1 and TRBJ2-5; perhaps TRBD2 as D (6 bases). Sequencing used PBMCs. The receptor was derived from a man between 35 and 55 years old in good health and CMV-seropositive. DNA for the CDR3: TGTGCCAGCACCCCGTGGGGGGATCAAGAGACCCAGTACTTC. This sequence encodes CASTPWGDQETQYF.